This T cell receptor (beta chain) was retrieved from a study of T-cell reconstitution after alpha-beta-depleted transplantation in children (dated by TCRdb to between 2015 and 2016). Context from the whole study: Using TCR repertoire profiling, the study followed T-cell immune reconstitution in a quantitative way in children after TCRalphabeta/CD19-depleted allogeneic hematopoietic cell transplantation. Overall study outcomes, separate from this receptor: Over subsequent months, a decline in hyperexpanded clone frequencies was noted, and after one year, T-cell counts and TCRbeta diversity were mostly ascribed to newly produced T cells. In some patients, the high TCRbeta diversity seen at day 60 was put down to recipient T cells and intrathymic progenitors that had survived conditioning. Apparently early alphabetaT-cell count recovery about two months after transplant reportedly relied on only several hundred rapidly expanded clones derived from non-depleted graft cells.

Libraries were prepared through PCR. Sequencing was carried out with an Illumina HiSeq 2500. To normalize quantification of the TCRbeta repertoire, the TCR libraries were built with molecular barcoding that relied on unique molecular identifiers. The public sequencing data were trimmed at Q25 with fastp and processed into clonotypes with MiXCR by TCRdb, which kept only in-frame beta chains. Each CDR3 protein gets just one entry, which takes the most common genes and DNA from the rows behind it. The sample contains around 800,000 distinct CDR3 sequences, roughly 15% of them found a single time. Together, the top ten hold around 4.5% of the sample. The sample's treatment or condition label, decoded: allogeneic hematopoietic cell transplantation with graft depleted of TCRalphabeta T cells and CD19 B cells. Transplant recipients were children who received TCRalphabeta/CD19-depleted allogeneic hematopoietic cell grafts.

Comments on this clonotype: Its cognate antigen has yet to be identified. No much larger clonotype is one base removed from it; base qualities were not supplied.

Here V drops 0 bases and J drops 4 bases, and the junction holds 1 base not matched to any gene. The germline V gene yields MGHRA for CDR1 and YSYEKL for CDR2. The CDR3 runs 16 residues from the cysteine to the phenylalanine. The read is trimmed to its CDR3 DNA, 48 bases read in frame from base 1. This sequence originates from a male patient aged 5 to 17 who had a stem cell transplant for acute lymphoblastic leukemia, so the T cells may come from the graft donor. The chain employs TRBV4-1 and TRBJ2-5, and TRBD2 matches 14 of the central bases. Sample: PBMCs, mostly from graft donor cells, taken 360 days after TCRalphabeta/CD19-depleted stem cell transplant. The nucleotide sequence reads TGCGCCAGCAGCCAAGAGGGACTAGCGGGAGCAGAGACCCAGTACTTC. This translates into CASSQEGLAGAETQYF.